The T cell receptor (beta chain) described here comes from a study of cytomegalovirus exposure and HLA in healthy donors. Study-level points and caveats: TCR clusters originating in the first cohort tended to co-occur in the 120 validation repertoires, according to a later analysis.

Donors came from a validation cohort of fewer than 150 subjects, distinct from the first 666-subject cohort. A word on this clone: Its antigen is unknown. The sample carries other DNA sequences with the same CDR3.

Libraries were prepared by immunoSEQ multiplex PCR; TCRdb keeps only in-frame clonotypes and omits some of them. The table lists hundreds of thousands of clones, 70% to 90% of them singletons. Germline loops: CDR1 MNHEY, CDR2 SMNVEV (reference sequence). The CDR3 has 14 amino acids. V gave up 4 bases and J gave up 2 bases, with 11 bases separating them. Specimen: PBMCs. This receptor was identified in a woman aged 18-29 years in good health and CMV-seronegative. The rearrangement uses TRBV27 and TRBJ1-1; D is ambiguous. In nucleotides, the CDR3 is TGTGCCAGCAGTTCGGGTCAATCAAACACTGAAGCTTTCTTT. This encodes CASSSGQSNTEAFF.